Listed here are 32 T cell receptor beta chains from one sample, sequenced in a study of blood T cells in healthy people across ages. A sample-barcoded 5' primer and a J-beta primer mix were used in a second PCR of roughly 6 to 11 cycles. Each CDR3 protein gets one entry after TCRdb re-called the 5' RACE reads with MiXCR. The sample records fewer than 2,000,000 distinct CDR3 sequences, 30% to 35% being singletons. Material: blood. These receptors came from a woman in her twenties or thirties in good health.

V usage is TRBV5-1 and J usage is TRBJ1-4; 7 nucleotides align to TRBD1. Germline CDR1 reads SGHRS; CDR2 reads YFSETQ. The CDR3 extends over 16 amino acids. Unmatched junction bases numbered 8, after V lost 0 bases and J lost 6 bases. In nucleotides, the CDR3 is TGCGCCAGCAGCTTGGCCTGGGGACAGCGACATGAAAAACTGTTTTTT. Its protein is CASSLAWGQRHEKLFF.

The chain links TRBV12-3 or TRBV12-4 to TRBJ1-4; D unresolved. V was pared by 1 base and J by 7 bases, with 10 bases between. The CDR3 sequence is 14 residues long. The CDR3 reads CASSLDGLGEKLFF. CDR3 DNA sequence: TGTGCCAGCAGTTTAGATGGGTTGGGTGAAAAACTGTTTTTT.

This clonotype was observed once. The CDR3 DNA sequence: TGTGCCAGCAGCCACCGTTTCGTGGGAGGCAATGAGCAGTTCTTC. It codes for CASSHRFVGGNEQFF. This chain uses TRBV28 with TRBJ2-1; maybe TRBD2 (6 bases). Trimming left V 6 bases short and J 6 bases short, with 18 bases between. Germline V gene lookup returns CDR1 MDHEN and CDR2 SYDVKM. The CDR3 has 15 residues.

The DNA of the CDR3 is TGTGCCAGCAGGACGGACAGGGGAATCACTGAAGCTTTCTTT. It is translated as CASRTDRGITEAFF. This chain uses TRBV2 with TRBJ1-1; 9 bases are a match to TRBD1. The germline V gene has CDR1 SNHLY and CDR2 FYNNEI. The ends lost 6 bases at V and 4 bases at J; junction bases unmatched: 6. The CDR3 covers 14 residues.

The chain uses TRBV13 and TRBJ2-7; possible D gene TRBD2, 6 bases. Germline loops: CDR1 PRHDT, CDR2 FYEKMQ (reference sequence). The CDR3 extends over 15 amino acids. V shed 5 bases and J shed 0 bases, with 14 bases lying between them. CDR3 DNA: TGTGCCAGCAGCCGGGTGGAGGGGAGCTCCTACGAGCAGTACTTC. Encoded protein: CASSRVEGSSYEQYF.

This clonotype was found a few times. The genes are TRBV6-5 and TRBJ2-5; possibly TRBD1 for D (5 bases). Germline CDR1 and CDR2: MNHEY and SVGAGI. The ends were cut back, 6 bases at V and 5 bases at J, with 19 bases in the middle. CDR3 length equals 15 residues. DNA of the CDR3: TGTGCCAGCAGCTCAGGGCGAATGATGGCGGAGACCCAGTACTTC. Translation: CASSSGRMMAETQYF.

The rearrangement links TRBV27 to TRBJ1-2; D perhaps matches TRBD1 (6 bases). In germline, CDR1 is MNHEY, CDR2 SMNVEV (reference sequence). The V gene lost 5 bases and the J gene lost 4 bases, with 17 bases spanning the gap. This CDR3 has 15 amino acids. Here the CDR3 DNA reads TGTGCCAGCAGTCCCCACGGGGGGCGGACCTATGGCTACACCTTC. Translating it yields CASSPHGGRTYGYTF.

The chain joins TRBV30 to TRBJ2-3; no definite D call. This CDR3 has 12 residues. The V gene's germline CDR1 is GTSNPN and CDR2 SVGIG (reference sequence). The V end was cut by 1 base, the J end by 3 bases, with 5 bases between. The DNA of the CDR3 is TGTGCCTGGAGTGCCCCTACAGATACGCAGTATTTT. Translating it yields CAWSAPTDTQYF.

V is TRBV2 and J is TRBJ2-7, with D uncertain. The V gene lost 4 bases and the J gene lost 6 bases, with 10 bases spanning the gap. Germline V CDR1 and CDR2: SNHLY, FYNNEI. CDR3 length: 12 residues. CDR3 in DNA: TGTGCCAGCAGTGCAACGAGCGCCGAGCAGTACTTC. Protein: CASSATSAEQYF.

V usage is TRBV30 and J usage is TRBJ2-1; unclear D gene. The V and J ends lost 4 bases and 2 bases respectively, with 9 bases between them. This CDR3 is 13 amino acids long. CDR1 and CDR2 (germline): GTSNPN, SVGIG (reference sequence). The CDR3 bases are TGTGCCTGGAACCCTGGGACCTACAATGAGCAGTTCTTC. This codes for CAWNPGTYNEQFF.

The gene calls are TRBV24-1 and TRBJ2-5; tentatively, D is TRBD2 (7 bases). The V gene's germline CDR1 is KGHDR and CDR2 SFDVKD. V was cut by 7 bases and J by 5 bases, with 16 bases left in between. The CDR3 has 14 residues. The CDR3 protein is CATSKGGVGETQYF. The CDR3 coding sequence is TGTGCCACCAGCAAAGGGGGGGTTGGTGAGACCCAGTACTTC.

This clonotype has more than one count but fewer than ten. This chain joins TRBV20-1 and TRBJ1-1; no clear D. The germline gives CDR1 DFQATT, CDR2 SNEGSKA (reference sequence). V was clipped by 4 bases and J by 2 bases, with 5 bases between them. CDR3 size: 11 residues. The CDR3 sequence is CSAKKNTEAFF. DNA for the CDR3: TGCAGTGCTAAGAAAAACACTGAAGCTTTCTTT.

This clonotype was detected only a few times. The genes are TRBV5-4 and TRBJ2-7; D possibly uses TRBD1 or TRBD2 (5 bases each). The germline V gene has CDR1 SGHNT and CDR2 YYREEE (reference sequence). The V and J ends lost 3 bases and 1 base respectively, with 14 bases between them. The CDR3 has 15 residues. This chain's CDR3 is CASSSTGRGSYEQYF. CDR3 in DNA: TGTGCCAGCAGCTCCACGGGACGAGGATCCTACGAGCAGTACTTC.

The V and J genes are TRBV7-2 and TRBJ1-6; 8 nucleotides align to TRBD1. CDR3 length: 13 amino acids. Per the germline V gene, CDR1 is SGHTA and CDR2 is FQGNSA. The junction had 6 bases not matched to a gene; V was cut back by 7 bases and J by 10 bases. The DNA for the CDR3 is TGTGCCAGCACACAGGGGGGGACCTCACCCCTCCACTTT. Residues: CASTQGGTSPLHF.

Comments on this clonotype: One junction end does not reproduce the germline sequence, and a read error may be involved. The chain carries TRBV27 and TRBJ1-2, with 8 bases aligning to TRBD1. Germline values: CDR1 MNHEY, CDR2 SMNVEV (reference sequence). The CDR3 is made up of 13 amino acids. DNA for the CDR3: TGTACCAGCAGTCCCCCGGACAGGGAGGGCTACACCTTC. It specifies CTSSPPDREGYTF.

Only a few counts were recorded for this clonotype. The chain combines TRBV18 with TRBJ2-7; 8 nucleotides match TRBD1. Germline V gives CDR1 KGHSH, CDR2 LQKENI. The ends lost 4 bases at V and 12 bases at J; junction bases unmatched: 17. CDR3 length: 15 amino acids. For the CDR3, the DNA is TGTGCCAGCTCACGCACCGGGACAGGCGCCGGGGTTGGGTACTTC. Amino acids: CASSRTGTGAGVGYF. The full variable domain, completed using reference TRBV18 and TRBJ2-7, is NAGVMQNPRHLVRRRGQEARLRCSPMKGHSHVYWYRQLPEEGLKFMVYLQKENIIDESGMPKERFSAEFPKEGPSILRIQQVVRGDSAAYFCASSRTGTGAGVGYFGPGTRLTVT.

This chain links TRBV4-2 with TRBJ1-2, with TRBD1 matching over 8 bases. The CDR3 loop spans 14 amino acids. The germline V gene has CDR1 LGHNA and CDR2 YNFKEQ. Trimming at V came to 4 bases and at J to 6 bases, leaving 7 bases not matched to a gene. CDR3 bases: TGTGCCAGCAGCCCCTCGGACAGGGAGGATGGCTACACCTTC. Its translation: CASSPSDREDGYTF.

This clonotype was counted only a few times. The V and J genes are TRBV9 and TRBJ2-1; 10 bases are shared with TRBD2. J was trimmed by 6 bases and V by 4 bases; bases with no gene match: 7. The CDR3 length is 15 residues. In germline, CDR1 is SGDLS, CDR2 YYNGEE. The CDR3 nucleotides are TGTGCCAGCAGCCCGGGGACTAGCGACGGCAATGAGCAGTTCTTC. It specifies CASSPGTSDGNEQFF.

On this clonotype: At one of its ends the junction is not consistent with the germline gene, which may arise from a read error. V and J are TRBV20-1 and TRBJ2-3, with 10 bases fitting TRBD2. This CDR3 is built from 16 residues. The germline V gene has CDR1 DFQATT and CDR2 SNEGSKA (reference sequence). The CDR3 loop is CSATSLAGRGTDTQYF. The CDR3 bases are TGCAGTGCTACCTCACTAGCGGGGAGGGGCACAGATACGCAGTATTTC.

The chain joins TRBV9 to TRBJ1-2; D not certain. The CDR3 runs to 15 residues. The V and J ends lost 4 bases and 4 bases respectively, with 17 bases between them. CDR1 and CDR2 (germline): SGDLS, YYNGEE. The CDR3 region is CASSLDGSSPYGYTF. The CDR3 DNA reads TGTGCCAGCAGCCTCGACGGGTCATCACCCTATGGCTACACCTTC.

For this clonotype: At one end, the junction sequence differs from germline, possibly due to a read error. The chain is built from TRBV5-1 and TRBJ2-5; 9 bases agree with TRBD2. Germline CDR1 reads SGHRS; CDR2 reads YFSETQ. The CDR3 has 15 amino acids. CDR3 coding DNA: TGCGCCAGCAGCTTGGAGCGGGGGGTTGTAGAGACCCCGTACTTC. This sequence encodes CASSLERGVVETPYF.

The gene calls are TRBV4-1 and TRBJ1-5; a possible D gene is TRBD1 (5 bases). CDR1 is MGHRA, CDR2 YSYEKL, per germline. The CDR3 consists of 17 residues. V dropped 0 bases and J dropped 3 bases, with 15 bases sitting between them. CDR3 coding DNA: TGCGCCAGCAGCCAAGATTGGGACGGGACCCCCAATCAGCCCCAGCATTTT. It translates to CASSQDWDGTPNQPQHF.

This clonotype was detected ten times or more. The J gene is TRBJ2-7, the V gene TRBV29-1; 14 bases are a match to TRBD2. After removal of 4 bases from V and 7 bases from J, the junction contained 9 bases not matched to a gene. The CDR3 totals 15 residues. Germline loops: CDR1 SQVTM, CDR2 ANQGSEA. CDR3 sequence reads: CSVGTSGRSPAEQYF. CDR3 DNA: TGCAGCGTTGGGACTAGCGGGAGGTCACCCGCTGAGCAGTACTTC.

The J gene is TRBJ2-7, the V gene TRBV5-1, with 8 bases matching TRBD2. Germline V gene lookup returns CDR1 SGHRS and CDR2 YFSETQ. This CDR3 region has 16 residues. V dropped 3 bases and J dropped 2; count of bases not matched to a gene: 10. CDR3 DNA: TGCGCCAGCAGCTCTGGACGAGCGGGGGTCACCTACGAGCAGTACTTC. It yields the protein CASSSGRAGVTYEQYF.

This chain uses TRBV20-1 with TRBJ2-3; D unclear. The CDR3 has 12 residues. In germline, CDR1 is DFQATT, CDR2 SNEGSKA (reference sequence). V was cut by 5 bases and J by 6 bases, with 12 bases left in between. The CDR3 here is CSAAGPSDTQYF. CDR3 in DNA: TGCAGTGCTGCCGGACCTTCCGATACGCAGTATTTT.

The table lists this clonotype with a few counts. The chain recombines TRBV28 with TRBJ2-1; TRBD2 aligns across 13 bases. V lost 6 bases, J lost 9 bases, and 8 bases stayed unmatched. The CDR3 is 15 amino acids. Germline CDR1 and CDR2: MDHEN and SYDVKM. CDR3 sequence: CASRATSGGASEQFF. For the CDR3, the DNA is TGTGCCAGCAGAGCAACTAGCGGGGGGGCAAGTGAGCAGTTCTTC.

This clonotype occurred a few times. The genes are TRBV12-3 or TRBV12-4 and TRBJ1-6, with a possible D match to TRBD1 (5 bases). The V gene lost 6 bases and the J gene lost 0 bases, with 12 bases spanning the gap. The length of the CDR3 is 16 residues. As DNA, the CDR3 is TGTGCCAGCAGAGGGATGGGGGGCTCCTATAATTCACCCCTCCACTTT. Translation: CASRGMGGSYNSPLHF.

J is TRBJ2-5 and V is TRBV13; TRBD1 agrees at 7 bases. The V gene's germline CDR1 is PRHDT and CDR2 FYEKMQ (reference sequence). The V segment lost 4 bases and the J segment 3 bases; nucleotides outside the gene matches: 11. This CDR3 contains 16 residues. The CDR3 DNA reads as TGTGCCAGCAGCTCAAGACAGGGAACCTTGGAAGAGACCCAGTACTTC. Translating gives CASSSRQGTLEETQYF.

This clonotype occurred many times. The junction departs from the called germline gene at one end, perhaps through a read error. This chain connects TRBV5-1 to TRBJ2-3; D ambiguous. CDR1 is SGHRS and CDR2 is YFSETQ in the germline V gene. This CDR3 has 15 residues. The CDR3 bases are TGTGCCAGCAGTTTGGCAGGACCGAGCACAGATACGCAGTATTTT. Protein product: CASSLAGPSTDTQYF.

This clonotype showed up just a few times. The chain links TRBV20-1 to TRBJ1-2; 9 nucleotides line up with TRBD1. The CDR3 contains 14 residues. Germline values: CDR1 DFQATT, CDR2 SNEGSKA (reference sequence). V gave up 5 bases and J gave up 3 bases; unmatched junction bases: 7. The CDR3 sequence is CSADTGGADYGYTF. DNA for the CDR3: TGCAGTGCTGACACAGGGGGCGCAGACTATGGCTACACCTTC.

J is TRBJ2-5 and V is TRBV7-2, with 7 bases fitting TRBD1. With 1 base clipped from V and 9 bases from J, the junction kept 11 bases outside the gene matches. Looked up from germline, CDR1 is SGHTA and CDR2 is FQGNSA. This CDR3 spans 15 amino acids. The DNA of the CDR3 is TGTGCCAGCAGCTTAGACGGACAGGCTTATCAGCCCCAGTACTTC. It encodes CASSLDGQAYQPQYF.

This clonotype was found once. This may arise from a read error, as a much more abundant clone is one base away. The chain uses TRBV29-1 and TRBJ2-5, with 13 positions matching TRBD2. TRBJ2-7 explains the end of the DNA better; the J call may be wrong. This CDR3 spans 14 amino acids. Germline lookup yields CDR1 SQVTM and CDR2 ANQGSEA. CDR3 bases: TGCAGCGGCATACTAGCGGGAGGGCCCTACGAGCAGTACTTC. It translates to CSGILAGGPYEQYF.